These T cell receptor beta chains were read from a single sample in a study of shared clonotypes between healthy human individuals. Sequencing used immunoSEQ multiplex PCR; TCRdb keeps in-frame clones, though not all of them. The data contain 300,000 to 400,000 clones, about 74% of them singletons. Sequenced sample: memory CD4+ T cells sorted from blood. The receptors derive from a man aged 25-45 years in good health. Each CDR3 is given with its conserved first and last residue. Each record gives: V gene, CDR3 length, J gene, CDR3 protein.

V: TRBV25-1; length: 12; J: TRBJ2-5; CDR3: CASSEVSLGQYF
V: TRBV9; length: 13; J: TRBJ1-2; CDR3: CASSLTGEYGYTF
V: TRBV6-1; length: 14; J: TRBJ1-2; CDR3: CASSLVTGLDGYTF
V: TRBV5-6; length: 13; J: TRBJ2-7; CDR3: CASSLASGGEQYF
V: TRBV6-9; length: 14; J: TRBJ1-5; CDR3: CASSYRDSNQPQHF
V: TRBV12-5; length: 23; J: TRBJ2-1; CDR3: CASGLGGLAGAVNVRREVNEQFF
V: TRBV5-1; length: 13; J: TRBJ2-3; CDR3: CASSLDSTDTQYF
V: TRBV2; length: 15; J: TRBJ2-1; CDR3: CASSRLANSYNEQFF
V: TRBV10-3; length: 14; J: TRBJ1-4; CDR3: CAIRGTDQNEKLFF
V: TRBV7-9; length: 19; J: TRBJ2-1; CDR3: CASSSGTGKGVGSYNEQFF
V: TRBV11-1; length: 14; J: TRBJ2-1; CDR3: CASSLPGQSYEQFF
V: TRBV10-3; length: 14; J: TRBJ1-4; CDR3: CAISESDRNEKLFF
V: TRBV19; length: 13; J: TRBJ2-1; CDR3: CASGPPLSDEQFF
V: TRBV4-1; length: 18; J: TRBJ2-6; CDR3: CASRNLLAGAAGANVLTF
V: TRBV4-1; length: 15; J: TRBJ1-2; CDR3: CASSQTPEGYYGYTF
V: TRBV30; length: 12; J: TRBJ2-7; CDR3: CAWGKGVYEQYF
V: TRBV7-2; length: 13; J: TRBJ2-5; CDR3: CASSLGGTETQYF
V: TRBV11-1; length: 17; J: TRBJ2-1; CDR3: CASSLPNRAGVRNEQFF
V: TRBV4-3; length: 17; J: TRBJ2-3; CDR3: CASSPGTSGASTDTQYF
V: TRBV6-5; length: 14; J: TRBJ1-1; CDR3: CASSLYRGNTEAFF
V: TRBV18; length: 14; J: TRBJ1-3; CDR3: CASSPPVGGNTIYF
V: TRBV7-2; length: 14; J: TRBJ2-5; CDR3: CASRLGQLQETQYF
V: TRBV5-4; length: 18; J: TRBJ2-5; CDR3: CAMMRGQTDKTTQETQYF
V: TRBV12-5; length: 14; J: TRBJ2-1; CDR3: CASGFALLINEQFF
V: TRBV7-8; length: 13; J: TRBJ2-7; CDR3: CASSLAEFYEQYF
V: TRBV5-1; length: 15; J: TRBJ2-7; CDR3: CASSLTGTGGSEQYF
V: TRBV14; length: 16; J: TRBJ1-2; CDR3: CASSYRDPRSGDGYTF
V: TRBV4-3; length: 17; J: TRBJ2-1; CDR3: CASSQEWGRSSYNEQFF
V: TRBV18; length: 12; J: TRBJ1-1; CDR3: CASSPDATEAFF
V: TRBV18; length: 12; J: TRBJ2-5; CDR3: CANNRRQETQYF
V: TRBV21-1; length: 14; J: TRBJ1-2; CDR3: CAPSQGTGACGYTF
V: TRBV11-2; length: 14; J: TRBJ2-7; CDR3: CASSSVRDRGEQYF
V: TRBV7-9; length: 15; J: TRBJ2-5; CDR3: CASSLVAGGKETQYF
V: TRBV28; length: 15; J: TRBJ1-4; CDR3: CASSLGGPTSRKLFF
V: TRBV2; length: 13; J: TRBJ2-7; CDR3: CASSVEREGEQYF
V: TRBV2; length: 14; J: TRBJ2-1; CDR3: CASLRDSTYNEQFF
V: TRBV9; length: 14; J: TRBJ2-3; CDR3: CASSPDPDPDTQYF
V: TRBV5-1; length: 14; J: TRBJ2-3; CDR3: CASVRGGSTDTQYF
V: TRBV5-4; length: 16; J: TRBJ2-1; CDR3: CASRPSGTSLYNEQFF
V: TRBV6-5; length: 15; J: TRBJ2-3; CDR3: CASSFPGTSSDTQYF
V: TRBV7-9; length: 13; J: TRBJ1-1; CDR3: CASSFQGNTEAFF
V: TRBV2; length: 13; J: TRBJ2-1; CDR3: CASSLDGDNEQFF
V: TRBV4-3; length: 16; J: TRBJ1-2; CDR3: CASSQGGRQGWYGYTF
V: TRBV5-6; length: 11; J: TRBJ2-1; CDR3: CASSLEGGQFF
V: TRBV9; length: 17; J: TRBJ1-4; CDR3: CASSVGVGGGENEKLFF